This T cell receptor (beta chain) was sequenced for a study of blood T cell repertoires in COVID-19. Whole-study context: PBMCs, B-cell-depleted T cells, or T cells were the source of the cDNA or gDNA that made up the material.

In the authors' methods: Reference gene primer amplification yielded estimated nucleated cell counts. Method: immunoSEQ multiplex PCR; TCRdb's copy keeps in-frame clones and lacks some. From that table come the V and J calls and clone size; the DNA was used to work out D and trimming. The sample carries some 400,000 clones, nearly 90% recorded once. The cohort comprised adults aged roughly 18 to 95 years residing in about 25 US areas. Which cohort a participant joined came from the clinical history participants gave. The source material was PBMCs or T cells enriched from blood (not recorded which). The sequence derives from a woman in her 30s who had recovered from COVID-19.

CDR3 region: CASSQVVSKGAGKGYTF. CDR3 nucleotide sequence: TGTGCCAGCAGCCAAGTGGTGTCAAAGGGGGCTGGTAAGGGCTACACCTTC. V is TRBV3-1 (or the pseudogene TRBV3-2) and J is TRBJ1-2, with 7 positions matching TRBD1. CDR1 is LGHDT, CDR2 YNNKEL, per germline (reference sequence). The V gene end was trimmed by 1 base and the J gene end by 8 bases; junction bases not matched to a gene: 16. The CDR3 contains 17 residues.